Listed here are 15 T cell receptor beta chains from one sample, sequenced in a study of T cell clusters in autoimmune cytopenias. About 37,500 genome equivalents of blood DNA were amplified for TRB. TRB was amplified by touch-down multiplex PCR, primer pools A and B combined. TCRdb re-analyzed the multiplex PCR reads; it lists each CDR3 protein once, without DNA. This sample's table has approximately 3,100 distinct CDR3 sequences. The sequencing sample was made of peripheral blood. The receptors were gathered from a human donor with an autoimmune cytopenia or autoimmune hepatitis (not recorded which).

The chain combines TRBV2 with TRBJ1-2; TCRdb designates TRBD1, a call that cannot be tested without DNA. This CDR3 has 11 amino acids. Germline assignment: CDR1 SNHLY and CDR2 FYNNEI. The CDR3 protein is CASRGGNGYTF. The variable domain in full, completed from reference TRBV2 and TRBJ1-2, reads EPEVTQTPSHQVTQMGQEVILRCVPISNHLYFYWYRQILGQKVEFLVSFYNNEISEKSEIFDDQFSVERPDGSNFTLKIRSTKLEDSAMYFCASRGGNGYTFGSGTRLTVV.

This clonotype is identified as medium-sized from frequency. This chain uses TRBV5-4 with TRBJ1-6; TCRdb lists TRBD1, though no DNA is available to test this call. The CDR3 is 15 residues long. Germline lookup yields CDR1 SGHNT and CDR2 YYREEE (reference sequence). This CDR3 reads CASSLWTDGQSPLHF.

The rearrangement uses TRBV20-1 and TRBJ1-3; TCRdb calls TRBD1, which cannot be checked without DNA. Germline V CDR1 and CDR2: DFQATT, SNEGSKA (reference sequence). The CDR3 sequence is 14 residues long. The CDR3 region is CSARSDRAGNTIYF.

This clonotype is deemed medium-sized by its frequency. J is TRBJ1-4 and V is TRBV19; TCRdb lists TRBD1, though no DNA is available to test this call. The CDR3 has 13 residues. CDR1 and CDR2 from the germline V gene are LNHDA and SQIVND (reference sequence). The CDR3 loop is CASSPPGSEKLFF.

This clonotype is labeled medium-sized based on frequency. V and J are TRBV6-2 or TRBV6-3 and TRBJ2-1; the TRBD1 assignment by TCRdb is unverifiable without DNA. This CDR3 has 15 residues. CDR1 and CDR2 from the germline V gene are MNHEY and SVGEGT. CDR3 residues: CASSSSGGSYNEQFF.

This clonotype ranks as medium-sized in terms of frequency. V is TRBV5-4 and J is TRBJ2-3; no DNA is available, so the TRBD2 call from TCRdb remains unchecked. From germline, CDR1 is SGHNT and CDR2 YYREEE (reference sequence). The length of the CDR3 is 14 residues. CDR3 sequence: CASSLGSEGNTQYF.

The V gene is TRBV29-1, the J gene TRBJ2-1; TCRdb gives TRBD1 as the D gene, but with no DNA this cannot be confirmed. The V gene's germline CDR1 is SQVTM and CDR2 ANQGSEA. The CDR3 length is 12 residues. The CDR3 sequence is CSVEGPGSEQFF.

The chain employs TRBV4-2 and TRBJ1-4; TCRdb lists TRBD1, though no DNA is available to test this call. The CDR3 totals 12 residues. CDR1 and CDR2 (germline): LGHNA, YNFKEQ. Here the CDR3 reads CASSQTGEKLFF.

This clonotype shows up as medium-sized by frequency. The chain recombines TRBV6-2 or TRBV6-3 with TRBJ1-3; the D call from TCRdb, TRBD1, cannot be confirmed without DNA. CDR1 is MNHEY, CDR2 SVGEGT, per germline. There are 18 residues in the CDR3. This CDR3 reads CASSSYNRGPDSGNTIYF.

Considering frequency, this clonotype is medium-sized. V usage is TRBV12-3 or TRBV12-4 and J usage is TRBJ2-1; TCRdb picks TRBD2, but there is no DNA to check that call. This CDR3 has 15 amino acids. CDR3 residues: CASSMVSAGRDEQFF.

This chain joins TRBV11-3 and TRBJ2-7. The CDR3 is 15 amino acids. Germline lookup yields CDR1 SGHNT and CDR2 YENEEA. CDR3 in amino acids: CASSLMHTGLYEQYF.

The chain uses TRBV4-2 and TRBJ2-1; checking the TCRdb D call of TRBD1 is not possible without DNA. From germline, CDR1 is LGHNA and CDR2 YNFKEQ. CDR3 length: 16 residues. The chain's CDR3 is CASSQERGGRYNEQFF.

According to its frequency, this clonotype is medium-sized. The rearrangement uses TRBV19 and TRBJ2-4; lacking DNA, the TRBD1 call made by TCRdb goes unchecked. The germline V gene encodes CDR1 LNHDA and CDR2 SQIVND (reference sequence). This CDR3 is 14 amino acids long. Here the CDR3 reads CASSIRGTKNIQYF.

The CDR3 sequence: CASSLGAGGPQDTQYF. The chain joins TRBV6-2 or TRBV6-3 to TRBJ2-3; checking the TCRdb D call of TRBD2 is not possible without DNA. The CDR3 is 16 amino acids. Germline-derived CDR1 and CDR2 are MNHEY and SVGEGT.

This clonotype registers medium-sized by frequency. This chain connects TRBV19 to TRBJ2-7; TCRdb names TRBD1, which stays unverified in the absence of DNA. Germline loops: CDR1 LNHDA, CDR2 SQIVND (reference sequence). The CDR3 is 17 amino acids. This chain's CDR3 is CASSERGTGGPGDEQYF.